This T cell receptor beta chain was retrieved from a study of T cell changes during pregnancy in multiple sclerosis. V was trimmed by 3 bases and J by 1 base, leaving 6 bases between them. The CDR3 length is 13 residues. The germline gives CDR1 SNHLY, CDR2 FYNNEI. TCRdb's copy holds only in-frame clones and misses some; the assay was immunoSEQ multiplex PCR. The sample holds tens of thousands of clones, about 88% seen once. Only one count was recorded for this clone. The rearrangement joins TRBV2 to TRBJ1-1; a possible D gene is TRBD1 (5 bases). This specimen consisted of peripheral blood, obtained after pregnancy. The sequence was obtained from a female donor with multiple sclerosis, enrolled in a pregnancy study. The CDR3 coding sequence is TGTGCCAGCAGTGATCAGGGGAACACTGAAGCTTTCTTT. Residues: CASSDQGNTEAFF.